The rows below give T cell receptor beta chains drawn from one sample of a study of blood T cell repertoires in COVID-19. Profiled with immunoSEQ multiplex PCR; TCRdb holds only in-frame clones, not every one. In the table there are about 140,000 clones, around nine tenths of which are singletons. Material: peripheral blood. These receptors originate from a human donor in a cohort sampled during active COVID-19. CDR3s include the opening cysteine and the closing phenylalanine or tryptophan. D genes are given only for firm matches. Where a row states a size, it is once, few, many or the class of an expanded clone; other rows omit it.

len | j_gene | v_gene | d_gene | abundance | CDR3nt | CDR3aa
16 | TRBJ1-1 | TRBV5-4 | . | . | TGTGCCAGCAGCTTGCTCTTGGCAGGGCAAGGCACTGAAGCTTTCTTT | CASSLLLAGQGTEAFF
15 | TRBJ2-4 | TRBV5-4 | TRBD1 | . | TGTGCCAGCAGCTCGCAGGGGGAGGCCAAAAACATTCAGTACTTC | CASSSQGEAKNIQYF
16 | TRBJ1-6 | TRBV3-1/TRBV3-2 | TRBD1 | . | TGTGCCAGCAGCCAACTCAATGACAGGGTAAATTCACCCCTCCACTTT | CASSQLNDRVNSPLHF
17 | TRBJ2-7 | TRBV2 | TRBD2 | . | TGTGCCAGCAGAGGCCTAGCGGGAGGGCCGATCTCCTACGAGCAGTACTTC | CASRGLAGGPISYEQYF
17 | TRBJ1-1 | TRBV4-3 | TRBD1 | . | TGCGCCAGCAGCCAAGCAACCAAGACAGGGGTGAACACTGAAGCTTTCTTT | CASSQATKTGVNTEAFF
15 | TRBJ1-1 | TRBV7-9 | . | . | TGTGCCAGCAGCTTAGATCCCGGACGGAGGACTGAAGCTTTCTTT | CASSLDPGRRTEAFF
17 | TRBJ2-3 | TRBV15 | TRBD2 | . | TGTGCCACCAGCAGAGATTGGTCCGGGGGGGCCCGGGATACGCAGTATTTT | CATSRDWSGGARDTQYF
14 | TRBJ1-5 | TRBV9 | . | . | TGTGCCAGCAGCTCTACAGATAGCAATCAGCCCCAGCATTTT | CASSSTDSNQPQHF
13 | TRBJ1-6 | TRBV30 | TRBD1 | . | TGTGCCTGGAGTAGACAGGGTAATTCACCCCTCCACTTT | CAWSRQGNSPLHF
14 | TRBJ2-7 | TRBV6-5 | TRBD1 | . | TGTGCCAGCGACCAAGACAGGGATCCCCTCGAGCAGTACTTC | CASDQDRDPLEQYF
15 | TRBJ1-5 | TRBV30 | . | . | TGTGCCTGGAGTCCGCTGGGGCAGACCAATCAGCCCCAGCATTTT | CAWSPLGQTNQPQHF
14 | TRBJ1-1 | TRBV5-4 | TRBD1 | . | TGTGCCAGCAGCTTTCAGGGGGCCAACACTGAAGCTTTCTTT | CASSFQGANTEAFF
13 | TRBJ1-4 | TRBV30 | TRBD1 | . | TGTGCCTCAACAGGGGGATCTAATGAAAAACTGTTTTTT | CASTGGSNEKLFF
14 | TRBJ2-7 | TRBV7-2 | . | . | TGTGCCAGCAGCCCTAGCGTTAGCTCCTACGAGCAGTACTTC | CASSPSVSSYEQYF
15 | TRBJ2-1 | TRBV6-5 | TRBD1 | . | TGTGCCAGCAGCCCACAGGGGCCCTCCTACAATGAGCAGTTCTTC | CASSPQGPSYNEQFF
15 | TRBJ1-2 | TRBV9 | TRBD1 | . | TGTGCCAGCAGCGTGTCGGGGACAGTAAGCTATGGCTACACCTTC | CASSVSGTVSYGYTF
17 | TRBJ1-1 | TRBV7-2 | TRBD1 | . | TGTGCCAGCAGCACCGTCCCGGGACAGGGACCGAACACTGAAGCTTTCTTT | CASSTVPGQGPNTEAFF
16 | TRBJ2-7 | TRBV21-1 | . | . | TGTGCCAGCAGGACCCTATGGGAGGGAAGAACGTACGAGCAGTACTTC | CASRTLWEGRTYEQYF
18 | TRBJ2-7 | TRBV3-1/TRBV3-2 | TRBD1 | . | TGTGCCAGCAGCCAAGATGTAATACTGGGGACAGGGACCTACGAGCAGTACTTC | CASSQDVILGTGTYEQYF
14 | TRBJ1-6 | TRBV30 | . | . | TGTGCCTTCCGTGACCTCACGGTGGGGGGACCCCTCCACTTT | CAFRDLTVGGPLHF
14 | TRBJ1-2 | TRBV7-2 | TRBD1 | . | TGTGCCAGCAGCTTAGTGGGACAGGGGTATGGCTACACCTTC | CASSLVGQGYGYTF
14 | TRBJ1-6 | TRBV19 | . | once | TGTGCCAGTAGGGACAGCTCCTATAATTCACCCCTCCACTTT | CASRDSSYNSPLHF
10 | TRBJ2-3 | TRBV20-1 | . | . | TGCAGTGCGTTCCGGGGAACGCAGTATTTT | CSAFRGTQYF
12 | TRBJ1-1 | TRBV7-8 | . | few | TGTGCCAGCAGCCCCCAGTTCACTGAAGCTTTCTTT | CASSPQFTEAFF
16 | TRBJ1-2 | TRBV4-1 | . | . | TGCGCCAGCAGCCAGTCTGAAGGGAGGCTTAACTATGGCTACACCTTC | CASSQSEGRLNYGYTF
15 | TRBJ2-3 | TRBV7-3 | TRBD2 | . | TGTGCCAGCAGCCGAGCGGGGGGGGCGTTAGATACGCAGTATTTT | CASSRAGGALDTQYF
15 | TRBJ2-5 | TRBV2 | . | . | TGTGCCAGCAGTGGACTGGACACCCGCGGCGAGACCCAGTACTTC | CASSGLDTRGETQYF
15 | TRBJ2-3 | TRBV7-9 | . | . | TGTGCCAGCAGCTCTAAGCGGTCTAGCACAGATACGCAGTATTTT | CASSSKRSSTDTQYF
13 | TRBJ2-7 | TRBV7-2 | . | once | TGTGCCAGCAGCTTGGACTATTCTTACGAGCAGTACTTC | CASSLDYSYEQYF
16 | TRBJ2-2 | TRBV18 | TRBD2 | . | TGTGCCAGCTCACCACCCGGACTAGCTAACACCGGGGAGCTGTTTTTT | CASSPPGLANTGELFF
15 | TRBJ2-1 | TRBV2 | TRBD2 | . | TGTGCCAGCGCACCTACTAGCGGGGGGGTCTATGAGCAGTTCTTC | CASAPTSGGVYEQFF
13 | TRBJ1-1 | TRBV7-9 | TRBD1 | . | TGTGCCAGCAGCGCGGGACAGGGGGGGGAAGCTTTCTTT | CASSAGQGGEAFF
18 | TRBJ2-6 | TRBV27 | . | . | TGTGCCAGCACTCCCCTGAGGGCTAGCCAATCTGGGGCCAACGTCCTGACTTTC | CASTPLRASQSGANVLTF
15 | TRBJ2-1 | TRBV5-1 | TRBD2 | . | TGCGCCAGCAGCTTCGGGGGGTTCTCCTACAATGAGCAGTTCTTC | CASSFGGFSYNEQFF
12 | TRBJ1-1 | TRBV12-3/TRBV12-4 | . | . | TGTGCCAGCAGCCTCCAGGGCGTGGAAGCTTTCTTT | CASSLQGVEAFF
12 | TRBJ2-7 | TRBV12-3/TRBV12-4 | . | . | TGTGCCAGCAGTGCGATATCCTACGAGCAGTACTTC | CASSAISYEQYF
16 | TRBJ1-1 | TRBV6-6 | . | . | TGTGCCAGCAGTTCGGGAGGGAACCCACCGAACACTGAAGCTTTCTTT | CASSSGGNPPNTEAFF
17 | TRBJ2-7 | TRBV24-1 | . | . | TGTGCCACCAGTGATTCGAACCGGGACTCAGATCCCTACGAGCAGTACTTC | CATSDSNRDSDPYEQYF
14 | TRBJ1-1 | TRBV6-4 | TRBD1 | . | TGTGCCAGCAGCCCGGACAGGGGGAACACTGAAGCTTTCTTT | CASSPDRGNTEAFF
16 | TRBJ2-3 | TRBV6-5 | TRBD2 | . | TGTGCCAGCAGGTACACCATGACTAGCCCCACAGATACGCAGTATTTT | CASRYTMTSPTDTQYF
18 | TRBJ2-5 | TRBV30 | TRBD2 | . | TGTGCCTGGAGGCCCTCCTCTAGCGGGGGGGCTTATCGAGAGACCCAGTACTTC | CAWRPSSSGGAYRETQYF